Listed below are T cell receptor beta chains from one sample, sequenced in a study of cytomegalovirus exposure and HLA in healthy donors. Sequencing was performed with immunoSEQ multiplex PCR; in TCRdb, only in-frame clones are kept and a portion is missing. Of roughly 250,000 clones in the sample, about 86% are singletons; the top ten hold about 2.8%. The source material was PBMCs. The source is a man younger than 35 in good health and CMV-seronegative. CDR3s include the opening cysteine and the closing phenylalanine or tryptophan. Fields, in order: D gene, V gene, clone size, J gene, CDR3 length, CDR3 DNA, CDR3 protein. D genes are given only for firm matches. A clone size is listed for some rows: how often the clone was seen (once, few, many), or a class if it is expanded.

-,TRBV4-3,-,TRBJ1-2,15,TGCGCCAGCAGCCCTACCGGGGGATGGGACTATGGCTACACCTTC,CASSPTGGWDYGYTF
TRBD1,TRBV28,-,TRBJ1-1,14,TGTGCCAGCAGTTTCACAGGGGGCGGGGGTGAAGCTTTCTTT,CASSFTGGGGEAFF
-,TRBV18,-,TRBJ1-5,13,TGTGCCAGCTCACTAACGGGCAATCAGCCCCAGCATTTT,CASSLTGNQPQHF
-,TRBV6-1,-,TRBJ1-5,15,TGTGCCAGCAGTGGGCCGGGTTTAAGCAATCAGCCCCAGCATTTT,CASSGPGLSNQPQHF
TRBD2,TRBV2,-,TRBJ2-7,16,TGTGCCAGCAGTGACATTCTAGCGGGGGGGACCTACGAGCAGTACTTC,CASSDILAGGTYEQYF
TRBD1,TRBV5-1,once,TRBJ2-4,14,TGCGCCAGCAGCTTGCCAGGGGGCCTAAACATTCAGTACTTC,CASSLPGGLNIQYF
-,TRBV2,once,TRBJ2-3,16,TGTGCCAGCAGTGATCTGGGCCAGGGGATTGGAGATACGCAGTATTTT,CASSDLGQGIGDTQYF
TRBD1,TRBV5-1,few,TRBJ1-4,16,TGCGCCAGCAGCATCGCGAAGACAGGGGGGGATGAAAAACTGTTTTTT,CASSIAKTGGDEKLFF
TRBD1,TRBV15,-,TRBJ1-5,14,TGTGCCACCAGCAGTGGGGACAGAAATCAGCCCCAGCATTTT,CATSSGDRNQPQHF
-,TRBV11-2,-,TRBJ1-1,13,TGTGCCAGCAGCCCGAGATCGAACACTGAAGCTTTCTTT,CASSPRSNTEAFF
-,TRBV6-5,-,TRBJ2-3,13,TGTGCCAGCAGTTGGAGGGACACAGATACGCAGTATTTT,CASSWRDTDTQYF
-,TRBV30,-,TRBJ2-2,14,TGTGCCCGGCAGCAGGGGGGATTCACCGGGGAGCTGTTTTTT,CARQQGGFTGELFF
TRBD1,TRBV2,-,TRBJ2-7,15,TGTGCCAGCAGTAGACCGGGACAGGATTCCTACGAGCAGTACTTC,CASSRPGQDSYEQYF
-,TRBV4-2,-,TRBJ1-1,18,TGTGCCAGCAGCCAAGATCCGGGTCCAGTAGGGGCCAACACTGAAGCTTTCTTT,CASSQDPGPVGANTEAFF
-,TRBV28,-,TRBJ1-2,11,TGTGCCGCGAATAACCTCTATGGCTACACCTTC,CAANNLYGYTF
-,TRBV28,-,TRBJ1-5,13,TGTGCCAGCGACACTCCCAGCAATCAGCCCCAGCATTTT,CASDTPSNQPQHF
TRBD1,TRBV28,-,TRBJ2-5,16,TGTGCCAGCAGTTTAACCCCGGGACAGAGACAAGAGACCCAGTACTTC,CASSLTPGQRQETQYF
-,TRBV15,-,TRBJ1-4,14,TGTGCCACCAGCAGGGGGCCTACTAATGAAAAACTGTTTTTT,CATSRGPTNEKLFF
TRBD1,TRBV2,-,TRBJ1-5,14,TGTGCCAGCAGACAGGGGCTTAGCAATCAGCCCCAGCATTTT,CASRQGLSNQPQHF
TRBD1,TRBV9,-,TRBJ2-3,14,TGTGCCAGCAGCGCAGGACAGGGGCCAGATACGCAGTATTTT,CASSAGQGPDTQYF
-,TRBV5-6,-,TRBJ1-5,13,TGTGCCAGCAGCCTCACCAGGGATCAGCCCCAGCATTTT,CASSLTRDQPQHF
-,TRBV11-2,-,TRBJ2-1,16,TGTGCCAGCAGCTTATTGCAAGGGGGTAGATACAATGAGCAGTTCTTC,CASSLLQGGRYNEQFF
-,TRBV2,-,TRBJ2-4,13,TGTGCCAGCAGTCCAGCCCCCGGGGACATTCAGTACTTC,CASSPAPGDIQYF
-,TRBV2,-,TRBJ1-4,17,TGTGCCAGCAGTAGGGGACAATTAAGACAAACTAATGAAAAACTGTTTTTT,CASSRGQLRQTNEKLFF
TRBD2,TRBV6-1,-,TRBJ2-1,17,TGTGCCAGCAGTGCCAGCTTAAGACGGGAGGGGTACAATGAGCAGTTCTTC,CASSASLRREGYNEQFF
TRBD1,TRBV4-3,once,TRBJ1-2,14,TGCGCCAGCAGTCCAGGGGGGACGGACTATGGCTACACCTTC,CASSPGGTDYGYTF
-,TRBV9,-,TRBJ2-5,15,TGTGCCAGCAGCTCCGAAGGAGGGCCGTGGGAGACCCAGTACTTC,CASSSEGGPWETQYF
TRBD2,TRBV4-3,-,TRBJ2-5,16,TGCGCCAGCAGCCAAGATGGGACTAGCGGACAAGAGACCCAGTACTTC,CASSQDGTSGQETQYF
-,TRBV5-1,few,TRBJ1-6,14,TGCGCCAGCTCCGAGGGTGCCTATAATTCACCCCTCCACTTT,CASSEGAYNSPLHF
TRBD2,TRBV9,-,TRBJ2-3,17,TGTGCCAGCAGCGGCAGACTAGCGGGGGGGCCCACAGATACGCAGTATTTT,CASSGRLAGGPTDTQYF
TRBD2,TRBV5-8,-,TRBJ2-7,15,TGTGCCAGCAGCTTGGCCGGGACTAGCCGGGTCGAGCAGTACTTC,CASSLAGTSRVEQYF
TRBD1,TRBV5-4,-,TRBJ2-3,16,TGTGCCAGCAGCGGACAGGGCTCCCCCTATACAGATACGCAGTATTTT,CASSGQGSPYTDTQYF
-,TRBV5-1,-,TRBJ2-5,15,TGCGCCAGCAGCCAGCAGGGTCTGCCCCAGGAGACCCAGTACTTC,CASSQQGLPQETQYF
-,TRBV4-1,-,TRBJ2-7,13,TGCGCCAGCAGCCAAGTTGTTTCGGGCGAGCAGTACTTC,CASSQVVSGEQYF
TRBD1,TRBV7-2,-,TRBJ1-1,11,TGTGCCAGCGCCCAGGGGGCCGGACGTTTCTTT,CASAQGAGRFF
-,TRBV18,-,TRBJ2-3,14,TGTGCCAGCTCACCAACCAGGGCTACAGATACGCAGTATTTT,CASSPTRATDTQYF
-,TRBV28,few,TRBJ2-2,14,TGTGCCAGCAGTCCGAACAGGGTAACCGGGGAGCTGTTTTTT,CASSPNRVTGELFF
-,TRBV9,-,TRBJ1-1,13,TGTGCCAGCAGCGTATCTCCGAACACTGAAGCTTTCTTT,CASSVSPNTEAFF
-,TRBV4-3,once,TRBJ1-5,15,TGCGCCAGCAGCCAAGAACGGCGGGGGCGCGAGCCCCAGCATTTT,CASSQERRGREPQHF
-,TRBV9,-,TRBJ2-4,15,TGTGCCAGTAACGACAGACCACTAGCCAAAAACATTCAGTACTTC,CASNDRPLAKNIQYF
-,TRBV18,-,TRBJ2-5,15,TGTGCCAGCTCACTGAGCCCCTCGTACCAAGAGACCCAGTACTTC,CASSLSPSYQETQYF
-,TRBV6-5,few,TRBJ2-7,13,TGTGCCAGCACCTTGGGCGTCAGCTACGAGCAGTACTTC,CASTLGVSYEQYF
-,TRBV6-5,once,TRBJ2-7,13,TGTGCCAGCAGTTACCGAGACACCTACGAGCAGTACTTC,CASSYRDTYEQYF
-,TRBV27,-,TRBJ2-5,13,TGTGCCAGCAGTCCGGGCAAATCAGGGGCACAGTACTTC,CASSPGKSGAQYF
TRBD1,TRBV19,-,TRBJ2-1,15,TGTGCCAGTAGCCTCCGGGACAGGGGAGGAAATGAGCAGTTCTTC,CASSLRDRGGNEQFF
-,TRBV25-1,-,TRBJ1-1,13,TGTGCCAGCAGTGCGTACAGGAACACTGAAGCTTTCTTT,CASSAYRNTEAFF
-,TRBV6-6,-,TRBJ2-7,13,TGTGCCAGCAGTTTGGACAGATTCTACGAGCAGTACTTC,CASSLDRFYEQYF
-,TRBV6-6,-,TRBJ1-1,16,TGTGCCAGCAGCCCCCTCCGGACGGGATTGAACACTGAAGCTTTCTTT,CASSPLRTGLNTEAFF
TRBD1,TRBV10-2,-,TRBJ1-2,14,TGCGCCAGCACAACCGGGACAGGGCTTCATGGCTACACCTTC,CASTTGTGLHGYTF
-,TRBV19,once,TRBJ1-2,15,TGTGCCAGTAGTATATTGGAGGGCCCGGCCTATGGCTACACCTTC,CASSILEGPAYGYTF
-,TRBV6-5,-,TRBJ1-2,13,TGTGCCAGCAGTTACTCGAGGGGGTCTGGCTACACCTTC,CASSYSRGSGYTF
-,TRBV19,few,TRBJ2-2,14,TGTGCCAGTAGTATGGGAGGTAACACCGGGGAGCTGTTTTTT,CASSMGGNTGELFF
-,TRBV11-2,-,TRBJ1-3,14,TGTGCCGCTATAACAGGGAACTCTGGAAACACCATATATTTT,CAAITGNSGNTIYF
-,TRBV12-5,once,TRBJ2-2,15,TGTGCTAGTGGTTTGGGGAGGGCGAGCACCGGGGAGCTGTTTTTT,CASGLGRASTGELFF
-,TRBV11-2,-,TRBJ2-7,14,TGTGCCAGCAGCCCCCAGGGGCCCCACTACGAGCAGTACTTC,CASSPQGPHYEQYF
-,TRBV6-1,-,TRBJ1-1,14,TGTGCCAGCAGTGACCGGGACACGAACACTGAAGCTTTCTTT,CASSDRDTNTEAFF
TRBD1,TRBV27,-,TRBJ1-5,14,TGTGCCAGCAGTTTAGACAGGGCGAACCAGCCCCAGCATTTT,CASSLDRANQPQHF